The 25 T cell receptor beta chains reported below all come from one sample, sequenced in a study of PD-L1 blockade in urothelial cancer. The repertoire was sequenced with immunoSEQ multiplex PCR; TCRdb's copy has only in-frame clones and lacks some. The sample carries tens of thousands of clones, 70% to 90% recorded once. Sequenced here: PBMCs, sampled around atezolizumab (anti-PD-L1) treatment. These receptors came from a man aged 55 to 70 with urothelial cancer.

The chain employs TRBV5-4 and TRBJ1-6; 8 bases line up with TRBD1. The CDR3 has 14 residues. V was pared by 4 bases and J by 8 bases, with 5 bases of the junction left unmatched. Looked up from germline, CDR1 is SGHNT and CDR2 is YYREEE (reference sequence). CDR3 nucleotides: TGTGCCAGCAGCCTGGGACAGGCGTATTCACCCCTCCACTTT. Its protein is CASSLGQAYSPLHF.

The chain joins TRBV2 to TRBJ2-3; TRBD1 matches 7 bases. Germline CDR1 is SNHLY and CDR2 is FYNNEI. J gave up 0 bases and V 8 bases, and 17 bases lay outside the gene matches. This CDR3 is 18 amino acids long. The CDR3 is CASALRPGTDTSTDTQYF. In DNA, the CDR3 is TGTGCCAGCGCCTTAAGGCCAGGGACAGACACTAGCACAGATACGCAGTATTTT.

The chain joins TRBV11-2 to TRBJ2-2, with 7 bases fitting TRBD2. The CDR3 is made up of 14 amino acids. Germline-derived CDR1 and CDR2 are SGHAT and FQNNGV. The V gene end was trimmed by 7 bases and the J gene end by 6 bases; junction bases not matched to a gene: 8. The CDR3 protein is CASNLGGSPGELFF. The DNA of the CDR3 is TGTGCCAGCAACCTGGGGGGGAGCCCCGGGGAGCTGTTTTTT.

This rearrangement joins TRBV5-4 to TRBJ2-5, with 11 bases identical to TRBD2. V shed 1 base and J 5 bases; nucleotides not matched to a gene: 7. CDR3 length equals 16 residues. In germline, CDR1 is SGHNT, CDR2 YYREEE (reference sequence). CDR3 DNA: TGTGCCAGCAGCTTGTATGGTAGCGGGGGGGCGGAGACCCAGTACTTC. Translated: CASSLYGSGGAETQYF.

This clone was seen a few times. The chain combines TRBV11-3 with TRBJ2-1; D gene ambiguous. V dropped 3 bases and J dropped 5 bases, with 11 bases sitting between them. The V gene's germline CDR1 is SGHNT and CDR2 YENEEA. The CDR3 has 14 amino acids. The CDR3 loop is CASSFMSGNNEQFF. The CDR3 bases are TGTGCCAGCAGCTTTATGTCGGGTAACAATGAGCAGTTCTTC.

The chain employs TRBV5-1 and TRBJ2-2, with TRBD2 matching 7 bases. Germline V gene lookup returns CDR1 SGHRS and CDR2 YFSETQ. The V gene end was trimmed by 4 bases and the J gene end by 0 bases; junction bases not matched to a gene: 3. The CDR3 length is 15 residues. CDR3 coding DNA: TGCGCCAGCAGCCCGGGGGGACCGAACACCGGGGAGCTGTTTTTT. Protein: CASSPGGPNTGELFF.

This CDR3 is CAYSHTDTQYF. The CDR3 nucleotides read TGTGCCTATTCCCACACAGATACGCAGTATTTT. The V and J genes are TRBV30 and TRBJ2-3; the D is unclear. Deletions cut 7 bases from V and 2 bases from J, with 7 bases between. The CDR3 is 11 residues long. Germline values: CDR1 GTSNPN, CDR2 SVGIG (reference sequence).

The chain uses TRBV7-9 and TRBJ2-3; the D is unclear. In germline, CDR1 is SEHNR, CDR2 FQNEAQ (reference sequence). V was shortened by 3 bases and J by 0 bases, with 10 bases between the two germline ends. CDR3 length: 15 amino acids. Written as DNA, the CDR3 is TGTGCCAGCAGCTTTTCCGGTTTCAGCACAGATACGCAGTATTTT. Its protein is CASSFSGFSTDTQYF.

This rearrangement joins TRBV11-3 to TRBJ1-1; D uncertain. CDR1 is SGHNT, CDR2 YENEEA, per germline. The ends were cut back, 2 bases at V and 7 bases at J, with 8 bases in the middle. This CDR3 spans 12 amino acids. In DNA form, the CDR3 reads TGTGCCAGCAGCTTAACACGCGGTGAAGCTTTCTTT. Translating gives CASSLTRGEAFF.

The J gene is TRBJ1-3, the V gene TRBV19, with TRBD1 identical over 8 bases. CDR3 length: 14 residues. With V trimmed by 8 bases and J by 0 bases, 3 bases remained unmatched. CDR1 and CDR2 from the germline V gene are LNHDA and SQIVND (reference sequence). The CDR3 region has the DNA TGTGCCAGTTCGGACAGGGCCTCTGGAAACACCATATATTTT. Translated, it gives CASSDRASGNTIYF.

This chain links TRBV19 with TRBJ1-5, with 7 positions matching TRBD1. Unmatched junction bases numbered 13, after V lost 5 bases and J lost 3 bases. From germline, CDR1 is LNHDA and CDR2 SQIVND (reference sequence). CDR3 length: 17 residues. The CDR3 coding sequence is TGTGCCAGTAGTTCCCGAGCGACAGGGCCTTTCAATCAGCCCCAGCATTTT. This gives the protein CASSSRATGPFNQPQHF. Full variable domain (outside the CDR3, taken from reference TRBV19 and TRBJ1-5): DGGITQSPKYLFRKEGQNVTLSCEQNLNHDAMYWYRQDPGQGLRLIYYSQIVNDFQKGDIAEGYSVSREKKESFPLTVTSAQKNPTAFYLCASSSRATGPFNQPQHFGDGTRLSIL.

This chain connects TRBV29-1 to TRBJ1-1; TRBD1 matches 7 bases. The junction had 0 bases not matched to a gene; V was cut back by 0 bases and J by 2 bases. The length of the CDR3 is 13 residues. Looked up from germline, CDR1 is SQVTM and CDR2 is ANQGSEA. DNA for the CDR3: TGCAGCGTTGAAGAAGGGGGCAACACTGAAGCTTTCTTT. This codes for CSVEEGGNTEAFF.

The chain links TRBV13 to TRBJ1-4; 8 positions match TRBD1. This CDR3 has 14 amino acids. Germline CDR1 is PRHDT and CDR2 is FYEKMQ (reference sequence). V shed 5 bases, J shed 6 bases, and the junction held 5 bases outside the gene matches. The CDR3 DNA sequence: TGTGCCAGCAGCCCGGGACAGGCATATGAAAAACTGTTTTTT. Protein: CASSPGQAYEKLFF.

V gene TRBV6-1 combines with J gene TRBJ1-4; TRBD1 aligns across 9 bases. The ends lost 4 bases at V and 10 bases at J; junction bases unmatched: 10. Per the germline V gene, CDR1 is MNHNS and CDR2 is SASEGT. The CDR3 is made up of 15 amino acids. The DNA of the CDR3 is TGTGCCAGCAGTGCCCCCGGGACAGGGAGGGGAAAACTGTTTTTT. Amino acids: CASSAPGTGRGKLFF.

The chain couples TRBV7-9 to TRBJ2-7; TRBD2 might be the D (7 bases). CDR1 and CDR2 from the germline V gene are SEHNR and FQNEAQ (reference sequence). The CDR3 spans 13 residues. V was shortened by 4 bases and J by 9 bases, with 16 bases between the two germline ends. CDR3 in amino acids: CASSSPGGPGQYF. In nucleotides, the CDR3 is TGTGCCAGCAGCTCCCCCGGGGGGCCCGGGCAGTACTTC.

The chain employs TRBV18 and TRBJ1-2, with 9 bases aligning to TRBD1. The CDR3 totals 13 residues. Germline loops: CDR1 KGHSH, CDR2 LQKENI. J lost 6 bases, V lost 6 bases, and 5 bases had no gene match. The CDR3 spells CASSEGQGNGYTF. The CDR3 nucleotides read TGTGCCAGCTCCGAGGGACAGGGAAATGGCTACACCTTC.

The chain is built from TRBV10-3 and TRBJ2-3, with 8 nucleotides matching TRBD2. Germline CDR1 is ENHRY and CDR2 is SYGVKD. Germline trimming cut 4 bases from V and 1 base from J; bases unmatched to any gene: 4. The CDR3 runs to 15 residues. Here the CDR3 DNA reads TGTGCCATCAGTGCGGCTAGCGGGCGCACAGATACGCAGTATTTT. It translates to CAISAASGRTDTQYF.

The chain is built from TRBV18 and TRBJ1-6; 7 nucleotides agree with TRBD1. V shed 4 bases and J 5 bases; nucleotides not matched to a gene: 5. CDR1 and CDR2 (germline): KGHSH, LQKENI. The CDR3 covers 15 residues. CDR3 DNA sequence: TGTGCCAGCTCACACCGACAGGGTAATAATTCACCCCTCCACTTT. This encodes CASSHRQGNNSPLHF.

The gene calls are TRBV5-1 and TRBJ2-3; 8 nucleotides align to TRBD2. The CDR3 length is 15 residues. Per the germline V gene, CDR1 is SGHRS and CDR2 is YFSETQ. V gave up 0 bases and J gave up 6 bases; unmatched junction bases: 6. The CDR3 spells CASSLGLAGMDTQYF. CDR3 in DNA: TGCGCCAGCAGCTTGGGGTTAGCGGGGATGGATACGCAGTATTTT.

The chain uses TRBV12-5 and TRBJ2-3; TRBD2 matches 8 bases. The ends lost 7 bases at V and 3 bases at J; junction bases unmatched: 9. Germline V gives CDR1 LGHNT, CDR2 FRNRAP. This CDR3 is built from 15 residues. The CDR3 reads CASVRGGTLTDTQYF. In nucleotides, the CDR3 is TGTGCTAGTGTCCGCGGGGGGACCTTAACAGATACGCAGTATTTT. Full variable domain (rest looked up from reference TRBV12-5 and TRBJ2-3): DARVTQTPRHKVTEMGQEVTMRCQPILGHNTVFWYRQTMMQGLELLAYFRNRAPLDDSGMPKDRFSAEMPDATLATLKIQPSEPRDSAVYFCASVRGGTLTDTQYFGPGTRLTVL.

The sample holds one count of this clone. V usage is TRBV19 and J usage is TRBJ2-2, with TRBD1 identical over 8 bases. The CDR3 spans 16 residues. The V gene's germline CDR1 is LNHDA and CDR2 SQIVND (reference sequence). V lost 4 bases and J lost 5; bases outside the gene matches: 9. The CDR3: CASSTDRTGITGELFF. CDR3 nucleotides: TGTGCCAGTAGTACCGACAGGACAGGGATTACCGGGGAGCTGTTTTTT.

The chain links TRBV9 to TRBJ1-1; 10 bases line up with TRBD1. Germline CDR1 reads SGDLS; CDR2 reads YYNGEE. Unmatched junction bases numbered 16, after V lost 0 bases and J lost 11 bases. CDR3 length equals 17 residues. In DNA form, the CDR3 reads TGTGCCAGCAGCGTAGACGGTGGGACAGGGGCGGGTTTGAAGGCTTTCTTT. Its translation is CASSVDGGTGAGLKAFF.

The table lists this clone with a few counts. At the DNA level, this CDR3 is encoded by other sequences in the same sample as well. J is TRBJ2-5 and V is TRBV7-9, with D maybe TRBD1 (5 bases). The CDR3 extends over 13 amino acids. Trimming removed 2 bases from V and 4 bases from J, with 8 bases in between. CDR1 is SEHNR and CDR2 is FQNEAQ in the germline V gene (reference sequence). CDR3 sequence (DNA): TGTGCCAGCAGCTTACAGGGTGTAGAGACCCAGTACTTC. Translation: CASSLQGVETQYF.

As concerns this clone: In the same sample, other DNA sequences code for this CDR3. V and J are TRBV2 and TRBJ1-1; the D gene is possibly TRBD1 (6 bases). V lost 9 bases and J 4 bases, leaving 12 bases between the germline ends. Germline V lookup: CDR1 SNHLY, CDR2 FYNNEI. This CDR3 region has 12 residues. Here the CDR3 reads CASAGDLTEAFF. CDR3 DNA: TGTGCCAGTGCAGGGGACCTCACTGAAGCTTTCTTT.

The chain combines TRBV4-2 with TRBJ2-1, with 13 bases lining up with TRBD2. Germline V gives CDR1 LGHNA, CDR2 YNFKEQ. The CDR3 is made up of 18 amino acids. V dropped 0 bases and J dropped 4; count of bases not matched to a gene: 6. DNA of the CDR3: TGTGCCAGCAGCCAAGATAGGGGACTAGCGGGGAAGTACAATGAGCAGTTCTTC. Its translation: CASSQDRGLAGKYNEQFF.